This TCR beta chain originates from a study of regulatory T cells in long-lasting Graves disease (TCRdb year 2021). Regarding the study in general: Persistent Graves' disease meant more than 5 years of antithyroid drug treatment with TSH receptor autoantibodies that stayed positive. This study used TCR sequencing and RNA sequencing of peripheral blood to compare persistent Graves' disease patients against newly diagnosed Graves' disease patients. The study took place in China and was registered as a clinical trial. A total of 33 samples underwent TCR sequencing, from about 13 patients with persistent Graves' disease and 20 or so patients with newly diagnosed Graves' disease. On average, persistent Graves' disease patients in the clinical cohort had been on antithyroid drugs for about 9.3 years. Findings and caveats that apply to the study as a whole: A larger number of public clonotypes was shared among persistent patients (approximately 3,000) than among newly diagnosed patients (roughly 930). Because the primary lesion, thyroid tissue, could not be accessed, the study looked at peripheral blood alone. Lower TCR Shannon entropy and fewer highly expanded clones were observed in persistent Graves' disease patients than in newly diagnosed patients, which suggested clonal expansion. Sequencing and analysis were limited to the TCR beta chain. The authors acknowledged the small sample size as a limitation that may reduce accuracy.

The label giving this sample's time point can be read as: persistent/refractory GD, antithyroid drugs over 5 years with positive TRAb. RNA was extracted from PBMCs in TRIzol for both TCR sequencing and RNA sequencing. Graves' disease was diagnosed according to American Thyroid Association guidelines. Recruitment of patients was carried out at an endocrinology department in Xi'an, China. From each patient, nine milliliters of peripheral blood was collected into an EDTA anticoagulant tube. Ficoll Paque Plus density gradient separation was used to isolate PBMCs, and no further T cell sorting was done. An Agilent 2100 Bioanalyzer and agarose gel were used to check RNA quality, and a NanoDrop 2000 was used to measure RNA concentration. Worth noting for this clonotype: Its antigen remains undetermined. Base qualities are not recorded, but no much larger clone differs from it by a single base.

Library construction relied on multiplex PCR. Sequencing relied on an Illumina HiSeq 4000. TCR beta libraries were built with iRepertoire HTBI primers and Arm-PCR amplification of CDR3 regions. Gel purification was performed on PCR products prior to sequencing. As for the original processing: A total of roughly 58 TRBV and about 13 TRBJ segments were identified across samples and were used for gene usage analysis of CDR3 amino acid clonotypes. Filtered high-quality paired reads were merged into contigs using COPE and FqMerger. BLAST was used to align contigs to IMGT TRBV, TRBD and TRBJ reference genes, and CDR3 was defined according to IMGT. Any clonotype with a frequency above 0.1% was classified as a highly expanded clone. Shannon entropy was used to measure repertoire diversity, and the Gini coefficient was used to measure V-J evenness. Clonotypes shared by more than one individual were considered public. TCRdb redid the processing of the public reads, applying fastp at Q25 and MiXCR, and retained in-frame beta chains. CDR3 protein sequences are deduplicated, and each keeps its most common genes and DNA. TCRdb, rather than the study authors, made the V and J calls. Within this sample are 300,000 to 500,000 distinct CDR3 sequences, with 20% of them counted one time only. The biggest ten clones account for less than 25% of the sample.

The specimen comprised peripheral blood mononuclear cells (PBMCs), sampled when the disease was refractory, from a patient treated with antithyroid drugs. The source of this sequence is a female donor with Graves disease.

CDR3 protein: CATGTDYNEQFF. Read as DNA, the sequence is TGTGCCACCGGGACAGACTACAATGAGCAGTTCTTC. The rearranged chain carries TRBV2 and TRBJ2-1, and 7 junctional nucleotides match TRBD1. Measured from the cysteine to the phenylalanine, the CDR3 is 12 residues long. The sequence is cut down to CDR3 DNA, 36 bases in frame from base 1. The germline V gene supplies CDR1 SNHLY and CDR2 FYNNEI. Trimmed from V: 10 bases; trimmed from J: 3 bases; junction bases lacking a gene match: 3.